These 19 T cell receptor beta chains were all obtained from the same sample, sequenced in a study of graft-versus-host responses after intestinal transplantation. The antigens these receptors bind are not known. Profiled with immunoSEQ multiplex PCR; TCRdb holds only in-frame clones, not every one. The sample carries 85,000 to 130,000 clones, about 90% recorded once. The sample was unstimulated CD4+ T cells sorted from spleen or lymph node cells, taken before intestinal transplant. The receptors derive from a human donor who received an intestinal transplant.

The chain uses TRBV11-2 and TRBJ2-7; 7 positions match TRBD2. The length of the CDR3 is 15 residues. Losses at the gene ends were 5 bases for V and 2 bases for J; bases not matched to a gene: 9. In germline, CDR1 is SGHAT, CDR2 FQNNGV. CDR3 nucleotide sequence: TGTGCCAGCAGCCTCTCGCTAGCGGATCCCTACGAGCAGTACTTC. It specifies CASSLSLADPYEQYF.

The chain has TRBV14 and TRBJ1-2; weak D call: TRBD1 (5 bases). The CDR3 covers 13 residues. Germline CDR1 reads SGHDN; CDR2 reads FVKESK. V was clipped by 3 bases and J by 8 bases, with 13 bases between them. The CDR3, as DNA: TGTGCCAGCAGCCAGTTTGGGGGTTTGGGCTACACCTTC. Translated, it gives CASSQFGGLGYTF. The whole variable domain, filled in from reference TRBV14 and TRBJ1-2, reads EAGVTQFPSHSVIEKGQTVTLRCDPISGHDNLYWYRRVMGKEIKFLLHFVKESKQDESGMPNNRFLAERTGGTYSTLKVQPAELEDSGVYFCASSQFGGLGYTFGSGTRLTVV.

This rearrangement joins TRBV25-1 to TRBJ2-7; 10 bases line up with TRBD1. In germline, CDR1 is MGHDK, CDR2 SYGVNS. The CDR3 runs to 16 residues. Losses at the gene ends were 6 bases for V and 3 bases for J; bases not matched to a gene: 11. CDR3 in DNA: TGTGCCAGCAGCCCCAAACCGGACAGGGGGTTCTACGAGCAGTACTTC. Protein product: CASSPKPDRGFYEQYF.

This sequence joins TRBV4-1 and TRBJ2-5; D call uncertain. This CDR3 has 13 residues. CDR1 is MGHRA and CDR2 is YSYEKL in the germline V gene. V gave up 1 base and J gave up 3 bases, with 6 bases separating them. Here the CDR3 reads CASSQGEEETQYF. CDR3 DNA sequence: TGCGCCAGCAGCCAAGGGGAAGAAGAGACCCAGTACTTC.

The chain has TRBV4-2 and TRBJ2-3; TRBD2 agrees at 8 bases. CDR3 length: 16 residues. Germline trimming cut 3 bases from V and 3 bases from J; bases unmatched to any gene: 8. CDR1 is LGHNA, CDR2 YNFKEQ, per germline. CDR3 in DNA: TGTGCCAGCAGCCAGGCGTACGGGGGGGGGACAGATACGCAGTATTTT. This encodes CASSQAYGGGTDTQYF.

Concerning this clone: An end of the junction differs from the germline gene, which may be a read error. This chain uses TRBV10-3 with TRBJ1-2; no reliable D call. This CDR3 region has 13 residues. Germline-derived CDR1 and CDR2 are ENHRY and SYGVKD. This chain's CDR3 is CAIRESANYGYTF. CDR3 DNA: TGTGCCATCAGAGAGTCAGCTAACTATGGCTACACCTTC.

V usage is TRBV6-1 and J usage is TRBJ2-1; weak D call: TRBD2 (6 bases). V lost 5 bases and J lost 4, with 9 bases in between. There are 13 residues in the CDR3. In germline, CDR1 is MNHNS, CDR2 SASEGT. The CDR3 nucleotides read TGTGCCAGCAGTCGGGGGTATTACAATGAGCAGTTCTTC. Amino acid sequence: CASSRGYYNEQFF.

This clone was seen a few times. This sequence joins TRBV5-1 and TRBJ1-2; D gene ambiguous. Germline CDR1 reads SGHRS; CDR2 reads YFSETQ. Between the trimmed V and J ends, which lost 4 bases and 5 bases, there was a span of 9 bases. The CDR3 extends over 12 amino acids. CDR3 amino acids: CASSVTDYGYTF. CDR3 nucleotide sequence: TGCGCCAGCAGCGTGACGGATTATGGCTACACCTTC.

This sequence joins TRBV7-2 and TRBJ1-6; unclear D gene. The CDR3 runs 14 residues. From germline, CDR1 is SGHTA and CDR2 FQGNSA. With 8 bases removed from V and 5 bases from J, the gap between germline ends came to 13 bases. The CDR3: CASSLFPNNSPLHF. CDR3 sequence (DNA): TGTGCCAGCTCCCTATTCCCCAATAATTCACCCCTCCACTTT.

The CDR3 is CASSLTLVRTDTQYF. For the CDR3, the DNA is TGCGCCAGCAGCTTGACACTAGTGAGGACAGATACGCAGTATTTT. The chain employs TRBV5-1 and TRBJ2-3, with a possible D match to TRBD2 (5 bases). The CDR3 is 15 amino acids. CDR1 and CDR2 from the germline V gene are SGHRS and YFSETQ. With 1 base removed from V and 3 bases from J, the gap between germline ends came to 12 bases.

This rearrangement joins TRBV4-1 to TRBJ1-3; tentative D call: TRBD1 (6 bases). V shed 9 bases and J shed 0 bases, with 21 bases lying between them. In germline, CDR1 is MGHRA, CDR2 YSYEKL. CDR3 size: 17 residues. The CDR3 sequence is CASQLGGGKGSGNTIYF. Written as DNA, the CDR3 is TGCGCCAGTCAGCTGGGGGGGGGCAAGGGCTCTGGAAACACCATATATTTT.

This clone occurred once. This chain joins TRBV6-5 and TRBJ2-3; no definite D call. V was cut by 6 bases and J by 3 bases, with 10 bases left in between. The CDR3 totals 13 residues. Germline lookup yields CDR1 MNHEY and CDR2 SVGAGI. The CDR3 protein is CASRPTATDTQYF. CDR3 coding DNA: TGTGCCAGCAGACCCACAGCTACAGATACGCAGTATTTT.

The gene calls are TRBV30 and TRBJ2-3; D remains ambiguous. The V gene lost 1 base and the J gene lost 3 bases, with 8 bases spanning the gap. This CDR3 is built from 13 residues. Looked up from germline, CDR1 is GTSNPN and CDR2 is SVGIG (reference sequence). CDR3 sequence reads: CAWSGSGTDTQYF. CDR3 in DNA: TGTGCCTGGAGTGGAAGTGGAACAGATACGCAGTATTTT.

The CDR3 nucleotides read TGTGCCAGCAGTGACGATCAAGCGGGAGATACGCAGTATTTT. Translating gives CASSDDQAGDTQYF. The rearrangement uses TRBV6-4 and TRBJ2-3, with D possibly matching TRBD2 (6 bases). Trimming removed 2 bases from V and 5 bases from J, with 11 bases in between. Looked up from germline, CDR1 is MRHNA and CDR2 is SNTAGT. The CDR3 length is 14 residues.

This clone appeared a few times. The chain couples TRBV29-1 to TRBJ2-6; 7 nucleotides align to TRBD1. The germline CDR1 and CDR2 sequences are SQVTM and ANQGSEA. The CDR3 covers 17 residues. Germline trimming cut 4 bases from V and 2 bases from J; bases unmatched to any gene: 11. CDR3 loop: CSVVNRDSHAGANVLTF. The CDR3, as DNA: TGCAGCGTTGTAAACCGGGACAGTCACGCTGGGGCCAACGTCCTGACTTTC.

This clone showed up just a few times. The chain combines TRBV6-1 with TRBJ2-2, with D possibly matching TRBD2 (5 bases). CDR1 is MNHNS, CDR2 SASEGT, per germline. The CDR3 is 15 residues long. V was shortened by 3 bases and J by 7 bases, with 15 bases between the two germline ends. The CDR3 loop reads CASSDRGRASGELFF. In DNA form, the CDR3 reads TGTGCCAGCAGTGACCGGGGAAGGGCAAGCGGGGAGCTGTTTTTT.

This chain connects TRBV7-7 to TRBJ2-5; D uncertain. From germline, CDR1 is SSHAT and CDR2 FNYEAQ (reference sequence). This CDR3 is 13 amino acids long. V was shortened by 3 bases and J by 3 bases, with 8 bases between the two germline ends. In DNA form, the CDR3 reads TGTGCCAGCAGCTTCGACCGGGAAGAGACCCAGTACTTC. Translating gives CASSFDREETQYF.

The chain couples TRBV6-1 to TRBJ2-3; TRBD2 is a possible D gene (7 bases). The CDR3 is made up of 15 amino acids. Looked up from germline, CDR1 is MNHNS and CDR2 is SASEGT. V shed 10 bases and J shed 0 bases, with 17 bases lying between them. CDR3 residues: CATRRGGLSTDTQYF. In nucleotides, the CDR3 is TGTGCCACAAGGAGGGGGGGCCTAAGCACAGATACGCAGTATTTT.

The genes are TRBV6-5 and TRBJ1-1; 8 bases are a match to TRBD1. The germline gives CDR1 MNHEY, CDR2 SVGAGI. After removal of 4 bases from V and 4 bases from J, the junction contained 5 bases not matched to a gene. The CDR3 is 14 amino acids. The CDR3 here is CASSSPTGATEAFF. CDR3 DNA sequence: TGTGCCAGCAGTTCCCCGACAGGGGCCACTGAAGCTTTCTTT.